The 17 T cell receptor beta chains listed next were all sequenced from one sample in a study of metastatic and nonmetastatic thyroid tumors. None of the patients had undergone any treatment ahead of thyroid surgery. TCRdb re-called the PCR reads through MiXCR. The table has roughly 30,000 clones, around 19% seen once. The sequenced sample consisted of blood. Every receptor here comes from a female donor with papillary thyroid cancer or a benign thyroid nodule (not recorded which). Some clones in this sample may be carry-over from other donors' samples.

This clone has only a few counts. V and J are TRBV28 and TRBJ1-5; D unresolved. The CDR3 length is 12 residues. CDR1 MDHEN and CDR2 SYDVKM come from the germline V gene. V lost 3 bases to trimming and J lost 7 bases, with 7 bases between them. The CDR3 DNA follows: TGTGCCAGCAGTTTTGAGGGACAGCCCCAGCATTTT. It yields the protein CASSFEGQPQHF.

The V call is TRBV2, the J call TRBJ2-1, with 13 nucleotides matching TRBD2. Germline V gene data show CDR1 as SNHLY and CDR2 as FYNNEI. This CDR3 has 18 amino acids. V was pared by 2 bases and J by 0 bases, with 4 bases of the junction left unmatched. The CDR3 sequence: CASSETSGRALSYNEQFF. CDR3 nucleotides: TGTGCCAGCAGTGAAACTAGCGGGAGGGCCCTCTCCTACAATGAGCAGTTCTTC. Together with reference TRBV2 and TRBJ2-1, the CDR3 gives the full variable domain: EPEVTQTPSHQVTQMGQEVILRCVPISNHLYFYWYRQILGQKVEFLVSFYNNEISEKSEIFDDQFSVERPDGSNFTLKIRSTKLEDSAMYFCASSETSGRALSYNEQFFGPGTRLTVL.

This clone was seen many times. An end of the junction differs from the germline gene, which may be a read error. The chain has TRBV5-1 and TRBJ2-1, with 9 positions matching TRBD1. Germline values: CDR1 SGHRS, CDR2 YFSETQ. The CDR3 has 13 amino acids. CDR3 region: CASTLGQGDEQFF. CDR3 in DNA: TGCGCCAGCACCTTGGGACAGGGCGATGAGCAGTTCTTC.

The CDR3 DNA follows: TGTGCCTGCAAGGATAGCAATCAGCCCCAGCATTTT. Encoded protein: CACKDSNQPQHF. The chain has TRBV30 and TRBJ1-5; D remains ambiguous. Germline CDR1 GTSNPN, CDR2 SVGIG (reference sequence). With 6 bases removed from V and 0 bases from J, the gap between germline ends came to 6 bases. This CDR3 region has 12 residues.

This clone was observed at least ten times. This chain connects TRBV6-5 to TRBJ1-2; D might be TRBD1 (6 bases). The CDR3 consists of 13 residues. Trimming cost V 2 bases and J 7 bases, with 11 bases left between them. Germline assignment: CDR1 MNHEY and CDR2 SVGAGI. CDR3 sequence reads: CASSYQGKVGYTF. In nucleotides, the CDR3 is TGTGCCAGCAGTTACCAGGGGAAGGTTGGCTACACCTTC.

The chain has TRBV6-2 or TRBV6-3 and TRBJ1-2; TRBD1 might be the D (5 bases). V shed 2 bases and J shed 9 bases, with 7 bases lying between them. The CDR3 runs to 11 residues. Germline V gene lookup returns CDR1 MNHEY and CDR2 SVGEGT. Here the CDR3 DNA reads TGTGCCAGCAGTTACGGGGGGAGCTACACCTTC. Protein product: CASSYGGSYTF.

DNA of the CDR3: TGTGCCAGCAGATCGGGACTTCCTGGCAAGCAGTACTTC. Amino acids: CASRSGLPGKQYF. V gene TRBV27 combines with J gene TRBJ2-7; D may be TRBD2 (6 bases). This CDR3 has 13 residues. Germline V gene lookup returns CDR1 MNHEY and CDR2 SMNVEV (reference sequence). Trimming left V 6 bases short and J 8 bases short, with 17 bases between.

The chain carries TRBV5-1 and TRBJ1-4; tentatively, D is TRBD1 (6 bases). Deletions cut 4 bases from V and 8 bases from J, with 18 bases between. Germline V gene lookup returns CDR1 SGHRS and CDR2 YFSETQ. The CDR3 sequence is 15 residues long. CDR3: CASSPRSGDQEKLFF. As DNA, the CDR3 is TGCGCCAGCAGCCCGAGATCAGGGGACCAAGAAAAACTGTTTTTT. Looking up the rest from reference TRBV5-1 and TRBJ1-4 gives the full variable domain: KAGVTQTPRYLIKTRGQQVTLSCSPISGHRSVSWYQQTPGQGLQFLFEYFSETQRNKGNFPGRFSGRQFSNSRSEMNVSTLELGDSALYLCASSPRSGDQEKLFFGSGTQLSVL.

This clone has a count of ten or more. The gene calls are TRBV5-1 and TRBJ1-2; 9 bases match TRBD1. Germline V lookup: CDR1 SGHRS, CDR2 YFSETQ. Trimming cost V 2 bases and J 5 bases; bases outside gene matches: 4. The CDR3 is made up of 14 amino acids. CDR3 nucleotide sequence: TGCGCCAGCAGCTTACAGACAGGGGGTTATGGCTACACCTTC. As protein: CASSLQTGGYGYTF.

This clone was detected only a few times. This chain joins TRBV6-1 and TRBJ2-1; the D is unclear. CDR3 length: 15 amino acids. The germline V gene encodes CDR1 MNHNS and CDR2 SASEGT. Deletions cut 2 bases from V and 1 base from J, with 9 bases between. In DNA form, the CDR3 reads TGTGCCAGCAGTGAACCCCAGGTATCCTACAATGAGCAGTTCTTC. It is translated as CASSEPQVSYNEQFF.

In its sample, this clone was seen a few times. The chain recombines TRBV7-2 with TRBJ2-2; D call uncertain. V lost 5 bases to trimming and J lost 3 bases, with 4 bases between them. In germline, CDR1 is SGHTA, CDR2 FQGNSA. CDR3 length equals 12 residues. The CDR3, as DNA: TGTGCCAGCAGCGAATACACCGGGGAGCTGTTTTTT. Encoded protein: CASSEYTGELFF.

This clone was detected many times. The CDR3 nucleotides read TGTGCCAGCAGTAATGGACAGGGGGCTTCTGGCTACACCTTC. This sequence encodes CASSNGQGASGYTF. This rearrangement joins TRBV6-1 to TRBJ1-2, with 11 bases fitting TRBD1. Germline loops: CDR1 MNHNS, CDR2 SASEGT. V was clipped by 5 bases and J by 7 bases; unmatched bases: 6. This CDR3 has 14 residues.

The chain joins TRBV11-2 to TRBJ2-1, with D maybe TRBD1 (5 bases). Trimming pared 3 bases from V and 6 bases from J, leaving 12 bases between. Germline V gene sequence: CDR1 SGHAT, CDR2 FQNNGV. The CDR3 consists of 14 residues. The CDR3 bases are TGTGCCAGCAGCTTTTTGACAGCAACCAATGAGCAGTTCTTC. This encodes CASSFLTATNEQFF.

This clone was counted only a few times. This rearrangement joins TRBV11-3 to TRBJ2-7, with 8 positions matching TRBD1. The ends lost 0 bases at V and 4 bases at J; junction bases unmatched: 5. Germline V gene data show CDR1 as SGHNT and CDR2 as YENEEA. The CDR3 is made up of 15 amino acids. The CDR3 region has the DNA TGTGCCAGCAGCTTAGAACGAGGACAGGGTTACGAGCAGTACTTC. Amino acid sequence: CASSLERGQGYEQYF.

Many counts were recorded for this clone. V is TRBV19 and J is TRBJ2-1; perhaps TRBD1 as D (5 bases). V lost 1 base and J lost 8, with 15 bases in between. The CDR3 consists of 15 residues. The germline V gene has CDR1 LNHDA and CDR2 SQIVND (reference sequence). CDR3 sequence reads: CASSIGAGNGDEQFF. The CDR3 DNA reads as TGTGCCAGTAGTATAGGGGCAGGGAATGGCGATGAGCAGTTCTTC. The whole variable domain, filled in from reference TRBV19 and TRBJ2-1, reads DGGITQSPKYLFRKEGQNVTLSCEQNLNHDAMYWYRQDPGQGLRLIYYSQIVNDFQKGDIAEGYSVSREKKESFPLTVTSAQKNPTAFYLCASSIGAGNGDEQFFGPGTRLTVL.

This clone was seen many times. The chain combines TRBV4-1 with TRBJ2-5, with a weak D call TRBD1 (5 bases). From germline, CDR1 is MGHRA and CDR2 YSYEKL. The CDR3 has 14 residues. V was cut by 1 base and J by 3 bases, with 9 bases left in between. The CDR3 bases are TGCGCCAGCAGCCAAGCTCGCAGGGAAGAGACCCAGTACTTC. Its translation is CASSQARREETQYF.

Ten or more counts support this clone. V gene TRBV2 combines with J gene TRBJ2-5; possibly TRBD1 or TRBD2 for D (5 bases each). CDR3 length equals 13 residues. Per germline, CDR1 SNHLY and CDR2 FYNNEI. Trimming pared 6 bases from V and 4 bases from J, leaving 12 bases between. The CDR3 is CASSRDQGETQYF. CDR3 bases: TGTGCCAGCAGCAGGGACCAAGGAGAGACCCAGTACTTC. The full variable domain, its missing parts supplied by reference TRBV2 and TRBJ2-5, is EPEVTQTPSHQVTQMGQEVILRCVPISNHLYFYWYRQILGQKVEFLVSFYNNEISEKSEIFDDQFSVERPDGSNFTLKIRSTKLEDSAMYFCASSRDQGETQYFGPGTRLLVL.